These 23 T cell receptor beta chains were sequenced from one sample in a study of OX40 agonist ivuxolimab in advanced cancers. Libraries were built with the immunoSEQ multiplex PCR assay. The immuneACCESS repertoire file appears here via TCRdb, limited to in-frame rearrangements. These files lack a portion of the clones; in checked studies, under half of the deficit traces to unresolved V genes, and the cause of the others is not known. Present in this sample are fewer than 80,000 clones, around 85% of which were seen just once. 0.83% of the sample goes to the ten largest clones. The source was CD4+ or CD8+ T cells sorted from blood, collected in a trial of the OX40 agonist ivuxolimab. All receptors come from an adult with an advanced solid tumor such as melanoma, head and neck, liver or kidney cancer.

This chain links TRBV7-2 with TRBJ1-2; D remains unclear. V dropped 5 bases and J dropped 0 bases, with 7 bases sitting between them. This CDR3 has 13 amino acids. Per the germline V gene, CDR1 is SGHTA and CDR2 is FQGNSA. CDR3 sequence (DNA): TGTGCCAGCAGCACAGATTCTAACTATGGCTACACCTTC. Its translation: CASSTDSNYGYTF. The entire variable domain, with the rest obtained from reference TRBV7-2 and TRBJ1-2, is as follows: GAGVSQSPSNKVTEKGKDVELRCDPISGHTALYWYRQSLGQGLEFLIYFQGNSAPDKSGLPSDRFSAERTGGSVSTLTIQRTQQEDSAVYLCASSTDSNYGYTFGSGTRLTVV.

J is TRBJ2-7 and V is TRBV30, with D perhaps matching TRBD2 (5 bases). CDR1 is GTSNPN and CDR2 is SVGIG in the germline V gene (reference sequence). V shed 4 bases and J shed 3 bases, with 10 bases lying between them. The CDR3 totals 12 residues. The CDR3 nucleotides are TGTGCCTGGACTCCAGGAGGCTACGAGCAGTACTTC. It translates to CAWTPGGYEQYF. The full variable domain, in which reference TRBV30 and TRBJ2-7 provide the parts outside the CDR3, is SQTIHQWPATLVQPVGSPLSLECTVEGTSNPNLYWYRQAAGRGLQLLFYSVGIGQISSEVPQNLSASRPQDRQFILSSKKLLLSDSGFYLCAWTPGGYEQYFGPGTRLTVT.

This chain links TRBV9 with TRBJ1-2; D not resolved. Trimming shortened V by 0 bases and J by 1 base, and 4 bases separated the two germline ends. Germline V gene data show CDR1 as SGDLS and CDR2 as YYNGEE. The CDR3 loop spans 13 amino acids. CDR3 loop: CASSVVGNYGYTF. The DNA of the CDR3 is TGTGCCAGCAGCGTAGTGGGTAACTATGGCTACACCTTC.

This clone was seen just once. The V call is TRBV7-2, the J call TRBJ2-2, with 12 nucleotides matching TRBD2. The length of the CDR3 is 17 residues. Germline trimming cut 5 bases from V and 9 bases from J; bases unmatched to any gene: 13. Germline CDR1 is SGHTA and CDR2 is FQGNSA. CDR3 residues: CASSMTSSGGARRELFF. The DNA for the CDR3 is TGTGCCAGCAGCATGACTTCTAGCGGGGGGGCGAGGAGGGAGCTGTTTTTT.

V is TRBV7-9 and J is TRBJ2-2; D tentatively reads TRBD1 or TRBD2 (6 bases each). Trimming took 2 bases from V and 3 from J, leaving 10 bases between them. Germline lookup yields CDR1 SEHNR and CDR2 FQNEAQ (reference sequence). There are 15 residues in the CDR3. The CDR3 bases are TGTGCCAGCAGCTTACGGGGGCGTGACACCGGGGAGCTGTTTTTT. Translated: CASSLRGRDTGELFF.

The chain employs TRBV7-3 and TRBJ1-3; D is unclear. The germline gives CDR1 SGHTA, CDR2 FQGTGA. V was cut by 5 bases and J by 0 bases, with 5 bases left in between. This CDR3 is 13 amino acids long. CDR3 sequence: CASSPGSGNTIYF. CDR3 sequence (DNA): TGTGCCAGCAGCCCAGGCTCTGGAAACACCATATATTTT.

The chain is built from TRBV4-1 and TRBJ2-3; 9 bases are a match to TRBD1. The ends lost 5 bases at V and 3 bases at J; junction bases unmatched: 6. The CDR3 is made up of 15 amino acids. CDR1 is MGHRA and CDR2 is YSYEKL in the germline V gene. DNA of the CDR3: TGCGCCAGCAGCATCCGGGACAGGGCTACAGATACGCAGTATTTT. It is translated as CASSIRDRATDTQYF.

Worth noting for this clone: Other DNA sequences within the sample encode an identical CDR3. The V and J genes are TRBV6-4 and TRBJ1-1; tentatively, D is TRBD1 (5 bases). This CDR3 contains 14 residues. The V gene's germline CDR1 is MRHNA and CDR2 SNTAGT. V lost 0 bases to trimming and J lost 5 bases, with 10 bases between them. In DNA form, the CDR3 reads TGTGCCAGCAGTGACTCGAGTCGGGGGACTGAAGCTTTCTTT. It yields the protein CASSDSSRGTEAFF.

The rearrangement links TRBV7-9 to TRBJ1-1, with a tentative D call TRBD1 (5 bases). Germline CDR1 and CDR2: SEHNR and FQNEAQ (reference sequence). There are 12 residues in the CDR3. Trimming cost V 5 bases and J 4 bases, with 8 bases left between them. CDR3 sequence reads: CASSRQTTEAFF. In nucleotides, the CDR3 is TGTGCCAGCAGCCGACAGACCACTGAAGCTTTCTTT.

This clone came up once. The rearrangement links TRBV6-1 to TRBJ2-6; D gene unclear. The V end lost 4 bases, the J end lost 0 bases, and 7 bases lay between the germline ends. The CDR3 totals 15 residues. The germline gives CDR1 MNHNS, CDR2 SASEGT. The CDR3 sequence: CASSVGPSGANVLTF. Written as DNA, the CDR3 is TGTGCCAGCAGTGTGGGCCCCTCTGGGGCCAACGTCCTGACTTTC.

The chain couples TRBV2 to TRBJ1-4; the D is unclear. The CDR3 is 14 residues long. Germline lookup yields CDR1 SNHLY and CDR2 FYNNEI. Trimming left V 5 bases short and J 4 bases short, with 11 bases between. The DNA of the CDR3 is TGTGCCAGCAGTTCGGACGGCTATAATGAAAAACTGTTTTTT. This codes for CASSSDGYNEKLFF.

The chain combines TRBV5-1 with TRBJ1-4; D gene ambiguous. The CDR3 covers 16 residues. V lost 4 bases to trimming and J lost 6 bases, with 19 bases between them. Germline V gene data show CDR1 as SGHRS and CDR2 as YFSETQ. This chain's CDR3 is CASSPEGSSRDEKLFF. The CDR3 bases are TGCGCCAGCAGCCCGGAGGGTTCCTCGAGGGATGAAAAACTGTTTTTT.

J is TRBJ2-3 and V is TRBV14; 10 bases fit TRBD2. Losses at the gene ends were 4 bases for V and 6 bases for J; bases not matched to a gene: 7. Germline-derived CDR1 and CDR2 are SGHDN and FVKESK. The length of the CDR3 is 15 residues. The CDR3 protein is CASSLLAGVMDTQYF. The CDR3 DNA is TGTGCCAGCAGCCTTCTAGCGGGAGTAATGGATACGCAGTATTTT.

The chain carries TRBV5-4 and TRBJ1-2; D unresolved. V was pared by 2 bases and J by 0 bases, with 11 bases between. Per the germline V gene, CDR1 is SGHNT and CDR2 is YYREEE (reference sequence). The CDR3 consists of 15 residues. The CDR3, as DNA: TGTGCCAGCAGCTTTAGGGATTCAGCTAACTATGGCTACACCTTC. It specifies CASSFRDSANYGYTF.

The rearrangement joins TRBV18 to TRBJ1-1; D is possibly TRBD1 (5 bases). CDR3 length equals 14 residues. CDR1 is KGHSH and CDR2 is LQKENI in the germline V gene. V gave up 0 bases and J gave up 1 base, with 6 bases separating them. The CDR3 DNA is TGTGCCAGCTCACCACCCGGGACGAACACTGAAGCTTTCTTT. It yields the protein CASSPPGTNTEAFF.

This clone was seen just once. V gene TRBV4-1 combines with J gene TRBJ2-3; 8 bases are a match to TRBD2. Unmatched junction bases numbered 7, after V lost 0 bases and J lost 5 bases. Germline CDR1 and CDR2: MGHRA and YSYEKL. The CDR3 consists of 16 residues. The CDR3 nucleotides are TGCGCCAGCAGCCAAGAACCAGCGGGAGCGAAAGATACGCAGTATTTT. Translated, it gives CASSQEPAGAKDTQYF.

This clone turned up a few times. J is TRBJ1-4 and V is TRBV28; D unclear. The germline CDR1 and CDR2 sequences are MDHEN and SYDVKM. The CDR3 has 13 residues. V lost 7 bases and J lost 0, with 6 bases in between. Written as DNA, the CDR3 is TGTGCCAGCACGGATGCAACTAATGAAAAACTGTTTTTT. It encodes CASTDATNEKLFF.

The chain links TRBV27 to TRBJ2-5; 8 bases agree with TRBD2. The CDR3 is 15 amino acids. CDR1 is MNHEY, CDR2 SMNVEV, per germline (reference sequence). Trimming took 5 bases from V and 5 from J; bases not matched to a gene: 10. The CDR3 sequence is CASSLQLAVTETQYF. The CDR3, as DNA: TGTGCCAGCAGTCTCCAACTAGCGGTTACGGAGACCCAGTACTTC.

This clone appeared a few times. This chain uses TRBV5-8 with TRBJ2-7; TRBD1 aligns across 7 bases. The junction had 11 bases not matched to a gene; V was cut back by 4 bases and J by 7 bases. Germline V gives CDR1 SGHTS, CDR2 YDEGEE. The length of the CDR3 is 14 residues. The CDR3 DNA reads TGTGCCAGCAGCGGGAGACAGGGCCGAGGGGAGCAGTACTTC. Amino acids: CASSGRQGRGEQYF. Combining the CDR3 with reference TRBV5-8 and TRBJ2-7 gives the whole variable domain EAGVTQSPTHLIKTRGQQATLRCSPISGHTSVYWYQQALGLGLQFLLWYDEGEERNRGNFPPRFSGRQFPNYSSELNVNALELEDSALYLCASSGRQGRGEQYFGPGTRLTVT.

This chain joins TRBV19 and TRBJ2-7; D unclear. CDR3 length equals 15 residues. Germline values: CDR1 LNHDA, CDR2 SQIVND (reference sequence). Between the trimmed V and J ends, which lost 9 bases and 1 base, there was a span of 19 bases. The CDR3 nucleotides read TGTGCCAGCCGAGAGAGAACCTCCGCTTCCTACGAGCAGTACTTC. This gives the protein CASRERTSASYEQYF.

The rearrangement uses TRBV7-3 and TRBJ2-2; D may match TRBD1 or TRBD2 (5 bases each). From germline, CDR1 is SGHTA and CDR2 FQGTGA. The CDR3 is 15 amino acids. Deletions cut 2 bases from V and 0 bases from J, with 7 bases between. DNA of the CDR3: TGTGCCAGCAGCTTAGGGGGTACGAACACCGGGGAGCTGTTTTTT. Its translation: CASSLGGTNTGELFF. Looking up the rest from reference TRBV7-3 and TRBJ2-2 gives the full variable domain: GAGVSQTPSNKVTEKGKYVELRCDPISGHTALYWYRQSLGQGPEFLIYFQGTGAADDSGLPNDRFFAVRPEGSVSTLKIQRTERGDSAVYLCASSLGGTNTGELFFGEGSRLTVL.

This clone was seen only once. The V gene is TRBV5-1, the J gene TRBJ1-6; TRBD1 agrees at 8 bases. The CDR3 is 15 residues long. Germline lookup yields CDR1 SGHRS and CDR2 YFSETQ. V was pared by 4 bases and J by 9 bases, with 9 bases of the junction left unmatched. CDR3 region: CASSRSTGDSSPLHF. The CDR3 bases are TGCGCCAGCAGCCGGTCGACAGGGGATAGTTCACCCCTCCACTTT.

The CDR3 nucleotides read TGTGCCAGCAGCCAAGATAAGGGGACCGTGGGCACAGATACGCAGTATTTT. Translation: CASSQDKGTVGTDTQYF. This chain joins TRBV4-2 and TRBJ2-3; D is tentatively TRBD1 or TRBD2 (5 bases each). Germline V gene data show CDR1 as LGHNA and CDR2 as YNFKEQ. The CDR3 loop spans 17 amino acids. With 0 bases removed from V and 1 base from J, the gap between germline ends came to 14 bases.